Listed below are T cell receptor beta chains from one sample, sequenced in a study of shared clonotypes between healthy human individuals. Generated by immunoSEQ multiplex PCR, the TCRdb table keeps only in-frame clones and is missing some. The sample holds some 580,000 clones, roughly 97% seen once. The sequenced sample consisted of naive CD4+ T cells sorted from blood. The receptors derive from a woman aged 25 to 39 in good health. The CDR3 runs from the conserved cysteine through the conserved F or W.

V gene	J gene	CDR3 protein
TRBV5-1	TRBJ2-7	CASSLDGQAYEQYF
TRBV28	TRBJ2-6	CASSWDIRSGANVLTF
TRBV4-1	TRBJ2-5	CASSQGLGTQYF
TRBV6-1	TRBJ2-2	CASSPTVGGTGELFF
TRBV5-4	TRBJ2-7	CASSLAGERQYF
TRBV10-3	TRBJ2-3	CAISGQGTDTQYF
TRBV28	TRBJ2-3	CASRPAPGLAGGRVDTQYF
TRBV2	TRBJ2-2	CASRSGLPVPPGELFF
TRBV2	TRBJ2-1	CASRWRGRTDDPHNEQFF
TRBV5-4	TRBJ2-7	CASSFSGFAEQYF
TRBV6-1	TRBJ2-7	CASSQLAGPPYEQYF
TRBV5-4	TRBJ2-7	CASSLGPGVTDEQYF
TRBV6-1	TRBJ2-7	CASSEASGTEQYF
TRBV7-3	TRBJ2-2	CASSLTLQGNAGELFF
TRBV6-1	TRBJ2-3	CASSARSTDTQYF
TRBV30	TRBJ1-2	CAWSVGTYGYTF
TRBV28	TRBJ2-3	CASSQGPTDTQYF
TRBV5-4	TRBJ2-1	CASSVGLAGMNEQFF
TRBV18	TRBJ1-1	CASSPLVVGRANTEAFF
TRBV7-2	TRBJ1-4	CASSLAGINEKLFF
TRBV10-3	TRBJ1-5	CAISAGGQPQHF
TRBV18	TRBJ2-5	CASSLGSPQETQYF
TRBV6-5	TRBJ1-5	CASRPPGVSNQPQHF
TRBV7-9	TRBJ2-4	CASSLPGEDIQYF
TRBV7-9	TRBJ2-3	CASSLGSADTQYF
TRBV11-2	TRBJ2-1	CASSPGGGAYNEQFF
TRBV7-7	TRBJ2-1	CASSWTPGDEQFF
TRBV5-6	TRBJ1-2	CASSLRGANYGYTF
TRBV27	TRBJ2-7	CASRPDRVPGEQYF